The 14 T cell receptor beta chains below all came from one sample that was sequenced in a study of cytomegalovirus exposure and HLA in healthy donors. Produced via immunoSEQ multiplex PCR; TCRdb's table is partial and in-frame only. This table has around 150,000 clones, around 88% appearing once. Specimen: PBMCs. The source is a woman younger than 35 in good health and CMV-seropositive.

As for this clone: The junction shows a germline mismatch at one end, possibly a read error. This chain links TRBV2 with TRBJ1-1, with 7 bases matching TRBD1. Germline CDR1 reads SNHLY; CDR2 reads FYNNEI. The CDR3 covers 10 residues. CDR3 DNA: TGTGCCAGCAGCCCTATGGACAGGAGATTT. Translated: CASSPMDRRF.

The CDR3 spells CASSITGSSYNEQFF. CDR3 coding DNA: TGTGCCAGTAGTATAACAGGGAGCTCCTACAATGAGCAGTTCTTC. This chain uses TRBV19 with TRBJ2-1, with D maybe TRBD1 (6 bases). Germline assignment: CDR1 LNHDA and CDR2 SQIVND (reference sequence). The CDR3 length is 15 residues. V lost 2 bases and J 0 bases, leaving 8 bases between the germline ends. Looking up the rest from reference TRBV19 and TRBJ2-1 gives the full variable domain: DGGITQSPKYLFRKEGQNVTLSCEQNLNHDAMYWYRQDPGQGLRLIYYSQIVNDFQKGDIAEGYSVSREKKESFPLTVTSAQKNPTAFYLCASSITGSSYNEQFFGPGTRLTVL.

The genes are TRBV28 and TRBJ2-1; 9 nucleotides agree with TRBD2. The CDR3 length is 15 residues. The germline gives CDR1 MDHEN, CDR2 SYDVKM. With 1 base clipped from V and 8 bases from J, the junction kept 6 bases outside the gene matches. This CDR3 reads CASSLFRGRADEQFF. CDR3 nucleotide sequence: TGTGCCAGCAGTTTATTCCGCGGGAGGGCCGATGAGCAGTTCTTC.

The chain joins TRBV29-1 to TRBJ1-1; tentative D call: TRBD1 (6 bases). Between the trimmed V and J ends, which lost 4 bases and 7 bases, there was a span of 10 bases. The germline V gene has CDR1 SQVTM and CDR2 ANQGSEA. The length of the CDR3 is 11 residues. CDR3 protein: CSVVAGVEAFF. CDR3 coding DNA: TGCAGCGTTGTAGCAGGGGTTGAAGCTTTCTTT.

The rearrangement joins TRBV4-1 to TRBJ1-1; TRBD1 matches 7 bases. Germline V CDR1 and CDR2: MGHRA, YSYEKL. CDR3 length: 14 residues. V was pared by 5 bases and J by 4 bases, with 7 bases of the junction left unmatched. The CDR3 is CASSLRQGGTEAFF. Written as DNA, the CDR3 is TGCGCCAGCAGCTTAAGACAGGGCGGCACTGAAGCTTTCTTT.

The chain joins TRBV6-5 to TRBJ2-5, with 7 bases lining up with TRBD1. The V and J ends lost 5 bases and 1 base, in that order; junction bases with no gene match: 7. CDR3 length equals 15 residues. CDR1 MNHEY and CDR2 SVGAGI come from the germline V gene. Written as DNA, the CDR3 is TGTGCCAGCAGTGCCCTGGGACAGACCCAAGAGACCCAGTACTTC. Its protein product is CASSALGQTQETQYF.

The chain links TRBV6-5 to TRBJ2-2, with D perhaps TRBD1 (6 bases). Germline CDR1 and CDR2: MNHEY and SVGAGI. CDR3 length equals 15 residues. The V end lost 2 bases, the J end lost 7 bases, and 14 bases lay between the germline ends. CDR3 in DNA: TGTGCCAGCAGTTACAGAGCCGACAGGAGCGGGGAGCTGTTTTTT. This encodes CASSYRADRSGELFF.

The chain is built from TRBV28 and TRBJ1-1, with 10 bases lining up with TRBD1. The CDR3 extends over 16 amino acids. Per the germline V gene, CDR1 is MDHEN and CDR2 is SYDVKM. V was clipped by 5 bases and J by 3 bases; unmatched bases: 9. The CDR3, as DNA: TGTGCCAGCAGTCCATCTTCCGGGACAGGGGACACTGAAGCTTTCTTT. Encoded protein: CASSPSSGTGDTEAFF.

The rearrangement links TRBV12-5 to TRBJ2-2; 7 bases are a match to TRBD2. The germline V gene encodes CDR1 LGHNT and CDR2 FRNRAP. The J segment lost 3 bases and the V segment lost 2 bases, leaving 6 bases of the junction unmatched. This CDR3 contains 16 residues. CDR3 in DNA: TGTGCTAGTGGTTTGTTTCAGGGAGGGGACACCGGGGAGCTGTTTTTT. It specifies CASGLFQGGDTGELFF.

Here the CDR3 reads CAWSVGGAAYEQYF. Written as DNA, the CDR3 is TGTGCCTGGAGTGTAGGGGGGGCAGCCTACGAGCAGTACTTC. The J gene is TRBJ2-7, the V gene TRBV30; perhaps TRBD2 as D (7 bases). Per the germline V gene, CDR1 is GTSNPN and CDR2 is SVGIG (reference sequence). The CDR3 is made up of 14 amino acids. V lost 0 bases and J 2 bases, leaving 11 bases between the germline ends.

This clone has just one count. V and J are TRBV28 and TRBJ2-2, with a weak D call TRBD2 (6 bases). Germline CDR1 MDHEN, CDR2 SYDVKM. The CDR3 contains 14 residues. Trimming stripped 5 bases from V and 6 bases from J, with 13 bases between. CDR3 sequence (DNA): TGTGCCAGCAGTCCCCGACTAGTACCCGGGGAGCTGTTTTTT. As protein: CASSPRLVPGELFF.

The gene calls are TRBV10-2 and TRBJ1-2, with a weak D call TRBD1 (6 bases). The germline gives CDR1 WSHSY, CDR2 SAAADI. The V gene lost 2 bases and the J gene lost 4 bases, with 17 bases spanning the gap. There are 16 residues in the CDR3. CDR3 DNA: TGCGCCAGCAGTGAGACTCGGCAGGGGAATACCTATGGCTACACCTTC. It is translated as CASSETRQGNTYGYTF.

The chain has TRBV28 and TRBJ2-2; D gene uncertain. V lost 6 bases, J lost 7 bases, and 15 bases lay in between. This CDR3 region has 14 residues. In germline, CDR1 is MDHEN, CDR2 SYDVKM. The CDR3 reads CASSARFLGGELFF. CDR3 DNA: TGTGCCAGCAGCGCTCGGTTTCTTGGCGGGGAGCTGTTTTTT.

This CDR3 is CSVVYRRYLTDTQYF. In DNA, the CDR3 is TGCAGCGTGGTGTACAGGCGGTACCTCACAGATACGCAGTATTTT. This sequence joins TRBV29-1 and TRBJ2-3; tentatively, D is TRBD1 (5 bases). Germline V gene data show CDR1 as SQVTM and CDR2 as ANQGSEA. The CDR3 is 15 residues long. V was trimmed by 6 bases and J by 2 bases, leaving 18 bases between them.